This T cell receptor (beta chain) was recorded in a study of blood T cell repertoires in COVID-19 (dated by TCRdb to 2020 to 2021). About the full investigation: Samples from collaborators originated in the United States, Italy and Spain and spanned both the acute and convalescent phases of COVID-19. The samples were drawn from two sources: the first 160 participants of the ongoing ImmuneRACE study, and 1,254 subjects contributed by 6 global collaborators. Deeply sampled blood TCRbeta repertoires from subjects exposed to, actively infected with, or recovered from COVID-19 were included in the dataset. The repertoires were made available in a free public database intended to serve as a resource for research on the immune response to SARS-CoV-2. Where available, HLA class I and class II types were obtained from metadata supplied by the sample provider rather than from assay-based typing. The prospective study material was composed of cDNA or gDNA derived from T cells, B-cell-depleted T cells, or PBMCs. Nearly every sample came with metadata listing a de-identified subject ID, COVID-19 status, age in years and sex. General study outcomes and caveats: The quantity of clinical and demographic metadata differed by source and by participant and was supplied without curation.

In the case of this clone: There is no known antigen for this receptor. Base-call qualities are not available, and no considerably larger clone is one nucleotide away.

TCRbeta CDR3 regions were amplified from genomic DNA by means of the immunoSEQ Assay, a bias-controlled multiplex PCR. Per the original workflow: The number of nucleated cells in each sample was estimated by amplification of reference gene primers within the assay. To quantify the absolute abundance of each unique TCRbeta CDR3 rearrangement, sequence reads were collapsed and filtered. Productive Simpson clonality was computed per sample as the square root of Simpson's diversity index over productive rearrangements. Drawn from immuneACCESS, this table holds only the in-frame rearrangements with V and J called that TCRdb kept. Clones are partly lost; checked studies trace under half to an unresolved V gene and leave the rest unexplained. V and J calls plus clone size are reproduced from that table; the DNA served to infer D and trimming. In this sample the table shows 200,000 to 250,000 clones, approximately 86% of which occur a single time. The biggest ten clones account for roughly 5.5% of the sample.

Collaborating institutions collected whole blood in K2EDTA tubes following their own protocols. Collaborator samples were shipped for TCRbeta analysis as frozen whole blood, isolated PBMCs, or DNA extracted from either sample type. Including the terminal cysteine and phenylalanine, the CDR3 comprises 16 residues. The entry retains the CDR3 DNA only, 48 bases that are in frame from base 1. Sequences SGHAT (CDR1) and FQNNGV (CDR2) are obtained from the germline V gene. The V end gives up 5 bases and the J end 6 bases, leaving 10 bases in the junction not matched to a gene. The sequence derives from a human donor in a cohort sampled during active COVID-19. The rearranged chain carries TRBV11-2 and TRBJ1-6, with TRBD1 identical over 7 junction bases. Material: peripheral blood. Here the CDR3 is given as CASSLRRTGVNSPLHF. Here is the DNA: TGTGCCAGCAGCCTAAGGCGGACAGGTGTTAATTCACCCCTCCACTTT.